A single sample gave rise to the 31 T cell receptor beta chains below, sequenced in a study of post-analysis software for immune sequencing data. Their recognized antigens are unknown. Included in the TCR beta cDNA libraries were unique molecular identifiers. TCRdb used MiXCR to reprocess the PCR reads, holding one entry per CDR3 protein. The data contain 650,000 to 900,000 distinct CDR3 sequences, about 43% of them singletons. General study points: The five TRBV segments detected at higher frequency in patients than in controls included TRBV5-6, TRBV5-1 and TRBV20-1.

The sample taken for sequencing was blood. The source of these receptors is a girl between 5 and 17 years old with multiple sclerosis.

J is TRBJ2-6 and V is TRBV5-1, with 7 bases identical to TRBD1. Germline V CDR1 and CDR2: SGHRS, YFSETQ. This CDR3 contains 21 residues. V dropped 0 bases and J dropped 0; count of bases not matched to a gene: 15. CDR3 DNA sequence: TGCGCCAGCAGCTTGGGCACGACAGGGAACAGCATGCGCTCTGGGGCCAACGTCCTGACTTTC. Its translation: CASSLGTTGNSMRSGANVLTF. Variable domain in full (rest from reference TRBV5-1 and TRBJ2-6): KAGVTQTPRYLIKTRGQQVTLSCSPISGHRSVSWYQQTPGQGLQFLFEYFSETQRNKGNFPGRFSGRQFSNSRSEMNVSTLELGDSALYLCASSLGTTGNSMRSGANVLTFGAGSRLTVL.

This clonotype was observed a single time. This sequence joins TRBV15 and TRBJ2-7, with TRBD1 identical over 10 bases. Trimming took 1 base from V and 2 from J; bases not matched to a gene: 8. Germline loops: CDR1 LNHNV, CDR2 YYDKDF (reference sequence). CDR3 size: 17 residues. The CDR3 nucleotides read TGTGCCACCAGCAGAGCACGAGACAGGGGGCTACCCTACGAGCAGTACTTC. This gives the protein CATSRARDRGLPYEQYF.

This chain links TRBV11-2 with TRBJ2-3, with a weak D call TRBD2 (6 bases). Deletions cut 10 bases from V and 0 bases from J, with 11 bases between. Looked up from germline, CDR1 is SGHAT and CDR2 is FQNNGV. CDR3 length: 13 residues. The CDR3 reads CATPGLSTDTQYF. The DNA for the CDR3 is TGTGCCACCCCGGGACTTAGCACAGATACGCAGTATTTT.

This clonotype was detected a few times. This chain links TRBV27 with TRBJ2-7; a possible D gene is TRBD1 (5 bases). V was cut by 2 bases and J by 0 bases, with 11 bases left in between. CDR3 length equals 15 residues. The germline V gene encodes CDR1 MNHEY and CDR2 SMNVEV (reference sequence). In nucleotides, the CDR3 is TGTGCCAGCAGTTTAAGGCAGGGTAGCTCCTACGAGCAGTACTTC. It yields the protein CASSLRQGSSYEQYF.

The chain has TRBV5-1 and TRBJ2-7; 7 bases match TRBD2. This CDR3 spans 14 amino acids. Unmatched junction bases numbered 13, after V lost 6 bases and J lost 7 bases. Germline CDR1 and CDR2: SGHRS and YFSETQ. CDR3 nucleotide sequence: TGCGCCAGCAACTGGGGAGGGGCCCTCTTGGAGCAGTACTTC. This sequence encodes CASNWGGALLEQYF.

This clonotype has more than one count but fewer than ten. V usage is TRBV29-1 and J usage is TRBJ2-1, with a tentative D call TRBD2 (6 bases). This CDR3 comprises 12 residues. The V end was cut by 3 bases, the J end by 8 bases, with 11 bases between. Germline V gene lookup returns CDR1 SQVTM and CDR2 ANQGSEA. Here the CDR3 DNA reads TGCAGCGTTGATGCTAGCGTAGATGAGCAGTTCTTC. This translates into CSVDASVDEQFF.

V gene TRBV20-1 combines with J gene TRBJ2-5; tentative D call: TRBD1 (6 bases). The end of the DNA fits TRBJ2-7 better, so the J call may be wrong. This CDR3 has 15 residues. Looked up from germline, CDR1 is DFQATT and CDR2 is SNEGSKA (reference sequence). CDR3 nucleotide sequence: TGCAGTGCTAAAGCTCCATCGGGACACGACTACGAGCAGTACTTC. This codes for CSAKAPSGHDYEQYF.

J is TRBJ2-7 and V is TRBV7-9; unclear D gene. This CDR3 comprises 15 residues. Trimming stripped 1 base from V and 0 bases from J, with 10 bases between. The germline CDR1 and CDR2 sequences are SEHNR and FQNEAQ (reference sequence). CDR3 protein: CASSLGAASSYEQYF. The CDR3, as DNA: TGTGCCAGCAGCTTAGGGGCTGCCAGCTCCTACGAGCAGTACTTC.

This clonotype was observed many times. The chain has TRBV24-1 and TRBJ2-6, with D tentatively TRBD2 (6 bases). The ends were cut back, 6 bases at V and 0 bases at J, with 14 bases in the middle. CDR3 length: 17 residues. The germline V gene has CDR1 KGHDR and CDR2 SFDVKD. CDR3 amino acids: CATSPAGPLSGANVLTF. CDR3 DNA sequence: TGTGCCACCAGTCCAGCGGGCCCTCTCTCTGGGGCCAACGTCCTGACTTTC.

This clonotype was detected ten times or more. This sequence joins TRBV6-1 and TRBJ2-1; TRBD1 is a possible D gene (6 bases). CDR3 length: 15 amino acids. Between the trimmed V and J ends, which lost 5 bases and 0 bases, there was a span of 11 bases. Germline values: CDR1 MNHNS, CDR2 SASEGT. The DNA of the CDR3 is TGTGCCAGCAGTCCCCGAGGGGGCTCCTACAATGAGCAGTTCTTC. It codes for CASSPRGGSYNEQFF.

The chain joins TRBV20-1 to TRBJ2-5, with 7 bases matching TRBD1. The CDR3 extends over 18 amino acids. V lost 5 bases and J lost 5; bases outside the gene matches: 23. The V gene's germline CDR1 is DFQATT and CDR2 SNEGSKA (reference sequence). The CDR3 nucleotides read TGCAGTGCTGCTCCCCTTCGTGGGACAGTGGGATCGGGGGAGACCCAGTACTTC. It yields the protein CSAAPLRGTVGSGETQYF.

This clonotype occurred a few times. This rearrangement joins TRBV9 to TRBJ2-4; a weak D match, TRBD1 (5 bases). The DNA matches TRBJ2-7 better at its end, which makes the J call doubtful. The length of the CDR3 is 15 residues. Germline CDR1 is SGDLS and CDR2 is YYNGEE. The CDR3 reads CASSVDTGRSYEQYF. In DNA form, the CDR3 reads TGTGCCAGCAGCGTAGATACAGGAAGATCCTACGAGCAGTACTTC.

This clonotype was seen only a few times. The chain carries TRBV29-1 and TRBJ2-7, with TRBD1 matching over 8 bases. Germline CDR1 SQVTM, CDR2 ANQGSEA. The CDR3 length is 14 residues. With V trimmed by 4 bases and J by 12 bases, 17 bases remained unmatched. CDR3 DNA sequence: TGCAGCGTTGTCCGGGGGACAGGAAACCAAAGGCGGTACTTC. Its translation is CSVVRGTGNQRRYF.

This clonotype has only one observation. The chain recombines TRBV5-1 with TRBJ2-1; D is possibly TRBD1 (6 bases). With the DNA end fitting TRBJ2-7 better, the J assignment may be wrong. The CDR3 length is 13 residues. Germline V CDR1 and CDR2: SGHRS, YFSETQ. DNA for the CDR3: TGCGCCAGCAGCTTGGTACAGGGCCATGAGCAGTACTTC. Protein product: CASSLVQGHEQYF.

V and J are TRBV4-2 and TRBJ1-2; no firm D call. There are 16 residues in the CDR3. CDR1 LGHNA and CDR2 YNFKEQ come from the germline V gene. V was cut by 1 base and J by 2 bases, with 14 bases left in between. The CDR3 spells CASSQAAGNNNYGYTF. Written as DNA, the CDR3 is TGTGCCAGCAGCCAAGCGGCAGGAAATAACAACTATGGCTACACCTTC.

The chain joins TRBV7-6 to TRBJ2-5; TRBD2 might be the D (5 bases). The CDR3 runs 13 residues. From germline, CDR1 is SGHVS and CDR2 FNYEAQ. V was clipped by 5 bases and J by 5 bases, with 12 bases between them. The CDR3: CASSPVWRETQYF. DNA of the CDR3: TGTGCCAGCAGCCCAGTATGGAGGGAGACCCAGTACTTC.

Written as DNA, the CDR3 is TGTGCCAGCAGCCCCGGGGAGGCGGCTGGCTACACCTTC. Translating gives CASSPGEAAGYTF. The chain has TRBV12-3 or TRBV12-4 and TRBJ1-2; D gene ambiguous. The V gene lost 6 bases and the J gene lost 7 bases, with 15 bases spanning the gap. There are 13 residues in the CDR3.

The chain recombines TRBV27 with TRBJ2-1; 14 nucleotides agree with TRBD2. The CDR3 is made up of 17 amino acids. The germline CDR1 and CDR2 sequences are MNHEY and SMNVEV (reference sequence). V shed 4 bases, J shed 4 bases, and the junction held 6 bases outside the gene matches. CDR3: CASSSQTSGRVYNEQFF. In nucleotides, the CDR3 is TGTGCCAGCAGTTCTCAGACTAGCGGGAGGGTGTACAATGAGCAGTTCTTC.

This chain joins TRBV13 and TRBJ1-1; D remains ambiguous. Germline values: CDR1 PRHDT, CDR2 FYEKMQ (reference sequence). CDR3 size: 13 residues. V was clipped by 1 base and J by 6 bases, with 9 bases between them. CDR3 nucleotides: TGTGCCAGCAGCTTAGCCAGACCCTCTGAAGCTTTCTTT. Translating it yields CASSLARPSEAFF.

This clonotype was observed a few times. The CDR3 DNA is TGTGCCAGCAGACCCGGACCCGGCTATGGCTACACCTTC. Its protein is CASRPGPGYGYTF. V gene TRBV5-6 combines with J gene TRBJ1-2; D gene unclear. The CDR3 totals 13 residues. CDR1 is SGHDT and CDR2 is YYEEEE in the germline V gene. Trimming took off 5 bases at V and 4 bases at J, with 12 bases between the two ends. Full variable domain (missing parts from reference TRBV5-6 and TRBJ1-2): DAGVTQSPTHLIKTRGQQVTLRCSPKSGHDTVSWYQQALGQGPQFIFQYYEEEERQRGNFPDRFSGHQFPNYSSELNVNALLLGDSALYLCASRPGPGYGYTFGSGTRLTVV.

This clonotype came up a few times. The chain joins TRBV7-8 to TRBJ1-5; no firm D call. This CDR3 has 15 residues. Between the trimmed V and J ends, which lost 1 base and 0 bases, there was a span of 7 bases. CDR1 is SGHVS and CDR2 is FQNEAQ in the germline V gene. CDR3 sequence: CASSLEGYSNQPQHF. Written as DNA, the CDR3 is TGTGCCAGCAGCTTAGAGGGTTATAGCAATCAGCCCCAGCATTTT.

This clonotype has a handful of counts. The chain joins TRBV20-1 to TRBJ2-3; possible D gene TRBD2, 5 bases. In germline, CDR1 is DFQATT, CDR2 SNEGSKA (reference sequence). CDR3 length equals 12 residues. The V end was cut by 4 bases, the J end by 6 bases, with 11 bases between. The CDR3 reads CSANPEVDTQYF. DNA for the CDR3: TGCAGTGCTAATCCGGAGGTCGATACGCAGTATTTT.

The rearrangement uses TRBV12-3 or TRBV12-4 and TRBJ2-5; 7 bases match TRBD1. The J call could be wrong; TRBJ2-7 is a better fit for the DNA end. This CDR3 spans 12 amino acids. CDR3 bases: TGTGCCAGCAGCCCGGGACAGCGCGAGCAGTACTTC. The encoded protein is CASSPGQREQYF.

This clonotype has a handful of counts. The chain uses TRBV28 and TRBJ2-5, with D possibly TRBD2 on 6 matching bases. Trimming pared 7 bases from V and 11 bases from J, leaving 14 bases between. The CDR3 has 11 residues. Germline loops: CDR1 MDHEN, CDR2 SYDVKM. The DNA for the CDR3 is TGTGCCAGCACGGGGGTAGTGGAGCAGTACTTC. Amino acid sequence: CASTGVVEQYF.

The rearrangement joins TRBV6-5 to TRBJ1-2; TRBD1 aligns across 7 bases. CDR1 and CDR2 from the germline V gene are MNHEY and SVGAGI. There are 14 residues in the CDR3. Germline trimming cut 9 bases from V and 4 bases from J; bases unmatched to any gene: 11. The CDR3, as DNA: TGTGCCAGTAGTGGGGGGTACAGGGGCTATGGCTACACCTTC. Its protein product is CASSGGYRGYGYTF.

V usage is TRBV10-3 and J usage is TRBJ2-1, with 15 bases matching TRBD2. Trimming removed 3 bases from V and 0 bases from J; junction bases left unmatched: 9. CDR3 length: 20 residues. CDR1 is ENHRY, CDR2 SYGVKD, per germline. CDR3 in DNA: TGTGCCATCAGTGATCCCACCGGGACTAGCGGGAGGCGCTCCTACAATGAGCAGTTCTTC. This sequence encodes CAISDPTGTSGRRSYNEQFF.

The genes are TRBV30 and TRBJ1-1; TRBD1 aligns across 8 bases. The ends lost 2 bases at V and 1 base at J; junction bases unmatched: 3. From germline, CDR1 is GTSNPN and CDR2 SVGIG (reference sequence). CDR3 length: 14 residues. The DNA for the CDR3 is TGTGCCTGGAGTCCTGGGACAGGGAACACTGAAGCTTTCTTT. It translates to CAWSPGTGNTEAFF.

There are a few counts of this clonotype. The rearrangement uses TRBV7-2 and TRBJ2-5, with TRBD1 matching over 7 bases. The V gene's germline CDR1 is SGHTA and CDR2 FQGNSA. The CDR3 loop spans 15 amino acids. The trim removed 5 bases at V and 4 bases at J, leaving 10 bases unmatched. CDR3 sequence reads: CASSADGRGRETQYF. CDR3 nucleotide sequence: TGTGCCAGCAGCGCAGACGGCAGGGGGAGAGAGACCCAGTACTTC. The full variable domain, its missing parts supplied by reference TRBV7-2 and TRBJ2-5, is GAGVSQSPSNKVTEKGKDVELRCDPISGHTALYWYRQSLGQGLEFLIYFQGNSAPDKSGLPSDRFSAERTGGSVSTLTIQRTQQEDSAVYLCASSADGRGRETQYFGPGTRLLVL.

In its sample, this clonotype was seen a few times. The J gene is TRBJ2-7, the V gene TRBV4-2; D perhaps matches TRBD2 (5 bases). CDR3 length equals 13 residues. V was shortened by 0 bases and J by 4 bases, with 7 bases between the two germline ends. Germline CDR1 is LGHNA and CDR2 is YNFKEQ. CDR3 sequence reads: CASSQEGRYEQYF. CDR3 sequence (DNA): TGTGCCAGCAGCCAAGAGGGGAGATACGAGCAGTACTTC.

This clonotype was counted only a few times. This chain links TRBV6-1 with TRBJ2-3; the D is unclear. Per germline, CDR1 MNHNS and CDR2 SASEGT. V lost 0 bases and J lost 2, with 6 bases in between. The CDR3 totals 14 residues. This chain's CDR3 is CASSEALVTDTQYF. The CDR3 nucleotides read TGTGCCAGCAGTGAAGCTCTAGTCACAGATACGCAGTATTTT.

The rearrangement joins TRBV10-3 to TRBJ1-4; weak D call: TRBD1 (5 bases). This CDR3 region has 15 residues. Germline V gene lookup returns CDR1 ENHRY and CDR2 SYGVKD. V was clipped by 4 bases and J by 6 bases, with 15 bases between them. This chain's CDR3 is CAISADGGTDEKLFF. The CDR3 DNA sequence: TGTGCCATCAGTGCCGACGGGGGAACGGATGAAAAACTGTTTTTT.